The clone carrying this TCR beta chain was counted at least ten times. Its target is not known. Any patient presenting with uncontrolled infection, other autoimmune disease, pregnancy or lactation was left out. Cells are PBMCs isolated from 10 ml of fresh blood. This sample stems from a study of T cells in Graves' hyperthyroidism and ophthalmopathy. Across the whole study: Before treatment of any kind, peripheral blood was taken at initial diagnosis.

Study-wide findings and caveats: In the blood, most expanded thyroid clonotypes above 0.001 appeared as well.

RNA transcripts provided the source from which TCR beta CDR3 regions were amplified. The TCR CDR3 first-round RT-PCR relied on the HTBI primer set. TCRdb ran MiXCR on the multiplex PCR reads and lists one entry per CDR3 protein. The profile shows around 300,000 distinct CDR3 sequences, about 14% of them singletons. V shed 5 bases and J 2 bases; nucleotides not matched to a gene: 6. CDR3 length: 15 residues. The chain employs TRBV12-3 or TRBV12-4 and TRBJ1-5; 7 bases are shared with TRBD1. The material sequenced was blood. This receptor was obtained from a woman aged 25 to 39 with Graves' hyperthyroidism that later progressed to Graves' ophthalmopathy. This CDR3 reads CASSPGGWRNQPQHF. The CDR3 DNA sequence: TGTGCCAGCAGTCCAGGGGGTTGGCGCAATCAGCCCCAGCATTTT.